The rows below give T cell receptor beta chains drawn from one sample of a study of blood T cell repertoires in COVID-19. Sequencing used immunoSEQ multiplex PCR; TCRdb keeps in-frame clones, though not all of them. The table shows tens of thousands of clones, with 65% to 75% occurring only once. Sequenced: peripheral blood. Receptors were obtained from a woman older than 75 with acute or convalescent COVID-19. CDR3s include the opening cysteine and the closing phenylalanine or tryptophan. A D gene is named only where the DNA matches it firmly. Not every row has a clone size; where given, it reads once, few, many or a size class.

D gene	V gene	J gene	clone size	CDR3 protein	CDR3 DNA
.	TRBV24-1	TRBJ2-1	.	CATSVASSYNEQFF	TGTGCCACCAGTGTTGCTAGCTCCTACAATGAGCAGTTCTTC
.	TRBV6-5	TRBJ1-5	.	CASSDSNQPQHF	TGTGCCAGCTCAGATAGCAATCAGCCCCAGCATTTT
.	TRBV19	TRBJ1-1	few	CASRRTGLVNTEAFF	TGTGCCAGTAGGCGTACGGGACTAGTGAACACTGAAGCTTTCTTT
TRBD2	TRBV29-1	TRBJ2-5	.	CSVVIAGEETQYF	TGCAGCGTTGTAATAGCGGGAGAAGAGACCCAGTACTTC
TRBD1	TRBV6-6	TRBJ2-7	.	CASMGQNRFTYEQYF	TGTGCCAGCATGGGACAGAATAGATTTACCTACGAGCAGTACTTC
.	TRBV2	TRBJ1-1	.	CASSLTQNTEAFF	TGTGCCAGCAGCTTGACACAAAACACTGAAGCTTTCTTT
.	TRBV14	TRBJ1-1	.	CASSQELMNTEAFF	TGTGCCAGCAGCCAAGAACTTATGAACACTGAAGCTTTCTTT
.	TRBV28	TRBJ2-7	.	CASSPTAVYEQYF	TGTGCCAGCAGTCCTACAGCCGTCTACGAGCAGTACTTC
.	TRBV29-1	TRBJ1-1	.	CSVVGQLNTEAFF	TGCAGCGTTGTTGGGCAGTTGAACACTGAAGCTTTCTTT
TRBD2	TRBV7-6	TRBJ2-7	many	CASSSPPGTSGFSSYEQYF	TGTGCCAGCAGCTCCCCGCCCGGGACTAGCGGTTTTAGCTCCTACGAGCAGTACTTC
TRBD1	TRBV27	TRBJ2-7	.	CASSLPGQGSYEQYF	TGTGCCAGCAGCCTGCCGGGACAGGGGTCCTACGAGCAGTACTTC
TRBD1	TRBV5-1	TRBJ2-1	.	CASSSGQGTYNEQFF	TGCGCCAGCAGCTCTGGACAGGGGACCTACAATGAGCAGTTCTTC
.	TRBV19	TRBJ1-4	.	CASSIGRAPNEKLFF	TGTGCCAGTAGTATTGGGAGAGCCCCTAATGAAAAACTGTTTTTT
TRBD1	TRBV7-2	TRBJ2-7	.	CASSLVFARGSDEQYF	TGTGCCAGCAGCTTAGTTTTTGCCAGGGGGTCCGACGAGCAGTACTTC
.	TRBV11-2	TRBJ2-1	.	CASSFGWGGRNEQFF	TGTGCCAGCAGCTTTGGATGGGGCGGTAGAAATGAGCAGTTCTTC
.	TRBV10-2	TRBJ2-7	.	CASVGDFTPYEQYF	TGCGCCAGCGTGGGTGACTTTACACCCTACGAGCAGTACTTC
.	TRBV7-7	TRBJ2-1	.	CASSLRPGQGNEQFF	TGTGCTAGCAGCTTACGACCAGGACAAGGGAATGAGCAGTTCTTC
TRBD1	TRBV19	TRBJ2-7	.	CASSIGGTGNYEQYF	TGTGCCAGTAGTATAGGCGGGACAGGGAACTACGAGCAGTACTTC
.	TRBV18	TRBJ2-7	.	CASSPGRSNYEQYF	TGTGCCAGCTCACCAGGTCGCAGTAACTACGAGCAGTACTTC
TRBD1	TRBV6-1	TRBJ1-5	.	CASSEATGGYQPQHF	TGTGCCAGCAGTGAAGCAACAGGGGGTTATCAGCCCCAGCATTTT
TRBD2	TRBV29-1	TRBJ2-5	.	CSVEIGSGLAGGETQYF	TGCAGCGTTGAGATCGGTTCTGGACTAGCGGGAGGGGAGACCCAGTACTTC
TRBD1	TRBV4-2	TRBJ1-2	.	CASSLTEQGYGYTF	TGTGCCAGCAGCCTAACAGAACAGGGGTATGGCTACACCTTC
.	TRBV19	TRBJ2-5	.	CASSVPGLETQYF	TGTGCCAGTAGTGTACCGGGACTAGAGACCCAGTACTTC
TRBD2	TRBV11-3	TRBJ2-7	.	CARAPSGRYEQYF	TGTGCCAGAGCCCCTAGCGGGAGGTACGAGCAGTACTTC
TRBD2	TRBV28	TRBJ2-1	few	CASSSSGSLNEQFF	TGTGCCAGCAGCTCTAGCGGGAGTCTCAATGAGCAGTTCTTC
.	TRBV29-1	TRBJ1-2	.	CSVPPGPANYGYTF	TGCAGCGTTCCCCCGGGTCCAGCTAACTATGGCTACACCTTC
.	TRBV7-9	TRBJ2-2	.	CASSLGGANTGELFF	TGTGCCAGCAGCTTAGGGGGGGCGAACACCGGGGAGCTGTTTTTT
TRBD2	TRBV7-9	TRBJ2-1	.	CASRSSGNSYNEQFF	TGTGCCAGCAGGTCTAGCGGAAACTCCTACAATGAGCAGTTCTTC
TRBD2	TRBV28	TRBJ2-6	.	CASTGTSGSTGANVLTF	TGTGCCAGCACCGGGACTAGCGGTTCCACTGGGGCCAACGTCCTGACTTTC
.	TRBV9	TRBJ1-1	.	CASSVAPGRNSEAFF	TGTGCCAGCAGCGTAGCACCAGGGCGGAACTCTGAAGCTTTCTTT
.	TRBV6-5	TRBJ2-6	few	CASSGAGANVLTF	TGTGCCAGCTCCGGTGCTGGGGCCAACGTCCTGACTTTC
TRBD2	TRBV29-1	TRBJ2-3	.	CSAYGTSGRTDTQYF	TGCAGCGCATATGGGACTAGCGGACGCACAGATACGCAGTATTTT
.	TRBV28	TRBJ1-6	.	CASSEPGSGALSSYNSPLHF	TGTGCCAGCAGTGAGCCCGGTAGTGGGGCTCTGAGCTCCTATAATTCACCCCTCCACTTT
TRBD2	TRBV12-5	TRBJ2-3	once	CASSRTSGSTDTQYF	TGTGCTAGTTCCCGGACTAGCGGTAGCACAGATACGCAGTATTTT
.	TRBV11-3	TRBJ1-3	.	CASSSRQNSGNTIYF	TGTGCCAGCAGCTCCCGACAGAACTCTGGAAACACCATATATTTT
.	TRBV9	TRBJ2-5	.	CASSVSGVAETQYF	TGTGCCAGCAGCGTATCGGGAGTGGCAGAGACCCAGTACTTC
.	TRBV6-2/TRBV6-3	TRBJ2-5	.	CASSAKETQYF	TGTGCCAGCAGTGCTAAAGAGACCCAGTACTTC